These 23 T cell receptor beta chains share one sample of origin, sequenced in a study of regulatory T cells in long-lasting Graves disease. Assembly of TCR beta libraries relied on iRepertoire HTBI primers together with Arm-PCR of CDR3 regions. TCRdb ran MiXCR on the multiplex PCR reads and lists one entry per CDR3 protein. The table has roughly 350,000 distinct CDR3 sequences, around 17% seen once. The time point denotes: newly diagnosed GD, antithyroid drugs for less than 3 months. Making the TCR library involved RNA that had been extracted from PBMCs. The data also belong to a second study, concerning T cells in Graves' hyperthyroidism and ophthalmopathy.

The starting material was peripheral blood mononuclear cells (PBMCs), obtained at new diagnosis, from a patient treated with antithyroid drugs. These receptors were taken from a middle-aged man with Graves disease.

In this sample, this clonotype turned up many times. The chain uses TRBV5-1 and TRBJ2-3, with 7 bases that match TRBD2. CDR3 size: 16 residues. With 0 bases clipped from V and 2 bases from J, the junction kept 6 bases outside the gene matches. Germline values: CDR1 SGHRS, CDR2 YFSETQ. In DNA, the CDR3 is TGCGCCAGCAGCTTGGAGCGAGCGGGGCTCACAGATACGCAGTATTTT. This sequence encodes CASSLERAGLTDTQYF.

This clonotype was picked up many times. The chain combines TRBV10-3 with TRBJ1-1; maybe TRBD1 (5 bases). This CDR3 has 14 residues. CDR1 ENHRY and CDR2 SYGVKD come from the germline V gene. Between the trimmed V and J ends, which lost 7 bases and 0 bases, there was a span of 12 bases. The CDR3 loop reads CAITRDGLNTEAFF. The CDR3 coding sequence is TGTGCCATCACTCGGGACGGATTGAACACTGAAGCTTTCTTT.

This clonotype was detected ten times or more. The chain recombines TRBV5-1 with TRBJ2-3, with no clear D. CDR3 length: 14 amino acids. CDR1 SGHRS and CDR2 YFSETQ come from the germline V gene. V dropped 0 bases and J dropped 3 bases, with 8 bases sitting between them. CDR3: CASSLGSQTDTQYF. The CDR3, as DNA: TGCGCCAGCAGCTTGGGGTCCCAAACAGATACGCAGTATTTT.

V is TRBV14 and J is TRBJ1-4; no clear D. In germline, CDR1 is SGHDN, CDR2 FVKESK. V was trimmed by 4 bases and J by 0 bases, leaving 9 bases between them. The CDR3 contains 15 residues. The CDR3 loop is CASSLTGTTNEKLFF. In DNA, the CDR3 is TGTGCCAGCAGCCTGACGGGGACAACTAATGAAAAACTGTTTTTT.

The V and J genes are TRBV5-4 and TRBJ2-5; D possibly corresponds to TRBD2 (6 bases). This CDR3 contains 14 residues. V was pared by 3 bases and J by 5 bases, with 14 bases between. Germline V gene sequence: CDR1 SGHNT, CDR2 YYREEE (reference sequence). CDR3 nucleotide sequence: TGTGCCAGCAGCTCGGGACTCATTGGGGAGACCCAGTACTTC. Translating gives CASSSGLIGETQYF.

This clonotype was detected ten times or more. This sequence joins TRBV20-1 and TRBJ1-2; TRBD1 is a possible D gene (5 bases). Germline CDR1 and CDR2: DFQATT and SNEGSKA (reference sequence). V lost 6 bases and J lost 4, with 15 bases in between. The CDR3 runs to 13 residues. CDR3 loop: CSAGTPTGYGYTF. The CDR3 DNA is TGCAGTGCGGGGACCCCGACGGGCTATGGCTACACCTTC.

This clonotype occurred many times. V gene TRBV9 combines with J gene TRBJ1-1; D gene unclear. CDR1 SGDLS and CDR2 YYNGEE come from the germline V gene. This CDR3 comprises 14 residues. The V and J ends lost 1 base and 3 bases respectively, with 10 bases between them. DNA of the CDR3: TGTGCCAGCAGCGTAAGAGGGATCGACACTGAAGCTTTCTTT. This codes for CASSVRGIDTEAFF.

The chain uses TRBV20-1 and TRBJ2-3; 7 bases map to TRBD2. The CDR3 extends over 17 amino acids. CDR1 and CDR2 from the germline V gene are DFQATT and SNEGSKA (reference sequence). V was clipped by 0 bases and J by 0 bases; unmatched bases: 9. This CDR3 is CSARDSRDYSSTDTQYF. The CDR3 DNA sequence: TGCAGTGCTAGAGATTCCCGGGACTACTCTAGCACAGATACGCAGTATTTT.

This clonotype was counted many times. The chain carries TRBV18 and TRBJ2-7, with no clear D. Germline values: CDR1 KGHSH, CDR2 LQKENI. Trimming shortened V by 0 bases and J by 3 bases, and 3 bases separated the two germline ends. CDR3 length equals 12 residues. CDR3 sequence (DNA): TGTGCCAGCTCACCACCGAGCTACGAGCAGTACTTC. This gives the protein CASSPPSYEQYF.

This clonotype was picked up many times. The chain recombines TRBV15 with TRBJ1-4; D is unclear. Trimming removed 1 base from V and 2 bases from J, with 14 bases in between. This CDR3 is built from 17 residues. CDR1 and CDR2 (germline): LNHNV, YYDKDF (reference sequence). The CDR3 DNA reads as TGTGCCACCAGCAGAGGGAGGGTTTTCGTCACTAATGAAAAACTGTTTTTT. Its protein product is CATSRGRVFVTNEKLFF.

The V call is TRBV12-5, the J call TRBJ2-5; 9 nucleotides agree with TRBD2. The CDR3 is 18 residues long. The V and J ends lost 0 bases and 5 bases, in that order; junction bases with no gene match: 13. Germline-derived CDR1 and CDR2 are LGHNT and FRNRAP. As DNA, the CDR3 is TGTGCTAGTGGTTTGGTACGGGGGGCGCGGGGGGGCCTGGAGACCCAGTACTTC. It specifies CASGLVRGARGGLETQYF.

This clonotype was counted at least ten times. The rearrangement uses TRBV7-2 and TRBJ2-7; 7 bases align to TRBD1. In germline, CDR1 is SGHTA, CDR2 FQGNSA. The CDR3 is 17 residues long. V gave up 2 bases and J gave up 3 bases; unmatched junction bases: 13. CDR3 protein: CASSLIPPGQRNYEQYF. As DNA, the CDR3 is TGTGCCAGCAGCTTAATCCCGCCGGGACAGAGGAACTACGAGCAGTACTTC.

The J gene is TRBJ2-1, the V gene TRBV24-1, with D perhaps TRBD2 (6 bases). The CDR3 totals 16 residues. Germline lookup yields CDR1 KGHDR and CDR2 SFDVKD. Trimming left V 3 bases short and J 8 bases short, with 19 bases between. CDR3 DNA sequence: TGTGCCACCAGTGATGGTCGACTAGGGTCTGCCCATGAGCAGTTCTTC. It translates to CATSDGRLGSAHEQFF.

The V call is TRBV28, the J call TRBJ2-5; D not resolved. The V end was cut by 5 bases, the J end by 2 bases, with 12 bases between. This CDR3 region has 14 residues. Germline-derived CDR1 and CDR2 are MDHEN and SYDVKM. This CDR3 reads CASSPPDRQETQYF. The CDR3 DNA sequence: TGTGCCAGCAGTCCCCCGGACCGGCAAGAGACCCAGTACTTC.

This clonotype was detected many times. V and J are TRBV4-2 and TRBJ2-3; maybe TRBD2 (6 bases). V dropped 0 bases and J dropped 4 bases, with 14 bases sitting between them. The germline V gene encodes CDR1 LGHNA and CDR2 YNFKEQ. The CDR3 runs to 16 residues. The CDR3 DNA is TGTGCCAGCAGCCAAGATGCGACTAGGGAGCCAGATACGCAGTATTTT. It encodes CASSQDATREPDTQYF.

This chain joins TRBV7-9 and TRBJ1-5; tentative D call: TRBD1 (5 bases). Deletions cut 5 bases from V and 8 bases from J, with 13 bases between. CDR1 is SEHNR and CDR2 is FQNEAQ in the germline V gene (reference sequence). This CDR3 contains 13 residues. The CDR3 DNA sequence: TGTGCCAGCAGCAAGGGACGTGGGGAGCCCCAGCATTTT. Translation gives CASSKGRGEPQHF.

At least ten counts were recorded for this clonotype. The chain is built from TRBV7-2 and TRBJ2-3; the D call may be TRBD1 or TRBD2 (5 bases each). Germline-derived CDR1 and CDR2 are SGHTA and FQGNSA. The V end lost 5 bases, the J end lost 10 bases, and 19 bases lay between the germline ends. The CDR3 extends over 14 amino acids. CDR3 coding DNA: TGTGCCAGCAGCCAAAGAGGGGCTGGTTCTCCGCAGTATTTT. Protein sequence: CASSQRGAGSPQYF.

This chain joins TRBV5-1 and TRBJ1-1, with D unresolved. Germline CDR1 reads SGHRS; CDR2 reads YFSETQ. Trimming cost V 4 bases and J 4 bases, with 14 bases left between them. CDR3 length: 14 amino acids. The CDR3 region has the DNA TGCGCCAGCAGCCCCAACCGTCGGGGCACTGAAGCTTTCTTT. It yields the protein CASSPNRRGTEAFF.

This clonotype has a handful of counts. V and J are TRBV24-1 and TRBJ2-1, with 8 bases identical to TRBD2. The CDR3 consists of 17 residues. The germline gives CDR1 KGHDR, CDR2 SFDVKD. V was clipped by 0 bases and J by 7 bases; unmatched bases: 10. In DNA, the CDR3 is TGTGCCACCAGTGATTTGGGAGCGGGGGCCTCAGGGAATGAGCAGTTCTTC. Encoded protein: CATSDLGAGASGNEQFF.

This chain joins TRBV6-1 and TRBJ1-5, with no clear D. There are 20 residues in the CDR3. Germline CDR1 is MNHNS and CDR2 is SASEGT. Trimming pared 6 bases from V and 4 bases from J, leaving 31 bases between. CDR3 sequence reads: CASREVPIEGDVIQNQPQHF. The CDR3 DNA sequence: TGTGCCAGCAGGGAGGTCCCTATCGAGGGAGATGTGATCCAAAATCAGCCCCAGCATTTT.

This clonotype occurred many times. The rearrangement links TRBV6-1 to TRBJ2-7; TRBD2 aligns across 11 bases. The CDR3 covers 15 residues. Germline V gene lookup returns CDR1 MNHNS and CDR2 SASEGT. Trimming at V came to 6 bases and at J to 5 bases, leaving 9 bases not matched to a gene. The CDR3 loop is CASRLTSGAVNEQYF. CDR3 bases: TGTGCCAGCAGGCTGACTAGCGGGGCTGTTAACGAGCAGTACTTC.

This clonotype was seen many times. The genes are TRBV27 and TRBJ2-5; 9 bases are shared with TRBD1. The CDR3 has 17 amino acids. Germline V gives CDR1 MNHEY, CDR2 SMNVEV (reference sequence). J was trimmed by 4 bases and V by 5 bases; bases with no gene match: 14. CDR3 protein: CASSPYTGTGFGETQYF. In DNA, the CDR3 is TGTGCCAGCAGTCCGTACACCGGGACAGGGTTTGGAGAGACCCAGTACTTC.

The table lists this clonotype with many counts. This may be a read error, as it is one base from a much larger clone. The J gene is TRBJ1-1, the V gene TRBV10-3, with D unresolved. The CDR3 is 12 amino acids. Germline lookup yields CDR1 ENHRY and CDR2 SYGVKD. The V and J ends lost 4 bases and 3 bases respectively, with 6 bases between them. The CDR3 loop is CAISAEDTEAFF. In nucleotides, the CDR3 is TGTGCCATCAGTGCAGAGGACACTGAAGCTTTCTTT.